One and the same sample provided the 18 T cell receptor beta chains below, sequenced in a study of T-cell reconstitution after alpha-beta-depleted transplantation in children. As it was prepared, the TCRbeta library received unique molecular identifiers. Each CDR3 protein gets one entry after TCRdb re-called the PCR reads with MiXCR. In the table there are about 500,000 distinct CDR3 sequences, less than 35% of which are singletons. The material sequenced was PBMCs from the stem cell graft donor, taken from the stem cell graft. The receptor set was obtained from a human donor who donated a stem cell graft to a child with aplastic anemia.

The chain links TRBV20-1 to TRBJ2-7; 11 nucleotides align to TRBD2. The CDR3 has 15 amino acids. J gave up 0 bases and V 0 bases, and 1 base lay outside the gene matches. The germline V gene encodes CDR1 DFQATT and CDR2 SNEGSKA (reference sequence). This CDR3 is CSARDTSGSSYEQYV. The CDR3 DNA follows: TGCAGTGCTAGAGATACTAGCGGGAGCTCCTACGAGCAGTACGTC.

The chain combines TRBV28 with TRBJ2-1, with D possibly matching TRBD2 (6 bases). CDR1 and CDR2 (germline): MDHEN, SYDVKM. The CDR3 covers 16 residues. Deletions cut 6 bases from V and 10 bases from J, with 25 bases between. CDR3 residues: CASRQHSVGGKDEQFF. For the CDR3, the DNA is TGTGCCAGCAGGCAACACAGTGTTGGGGGGAAAGACGAGCAGTTCTTC.

This clonotype showed up just a few times. The V call is TRBV6-5, the J call TRBJ2-1; 8 nucleotides align to TRBD1. The CDR3 contains 15 residues. Trimming at V came to 4 bases and at J to 3 bases, leaving 5 bases not matched to a gene. The germline CDR1 and CDR2 sequences are MNHEY and SVGAGI. The CDR3 protein is CASSFDRGRYNEQFF. CDR3 nucleotide sequence: TGTGCCAGCAGTTTTGACAGGGGACGCTACAATGAGCAGTTCTTC.

This clonotype has just a few counts. V and J are TRBV20-1 and TRBJ2-5, with 9 positions matching TRBD2. Germline lookup yields CDR1 DFQATT and CDR2 SNEGSKA (reference sequence). This CDR3 spans 13 amino acids. With V trimmed by 5 bases and J by 5 bases, 6 bases remained unmatched. CDR3 coding DNA: TGCAGTGCTCATAGCGGGAGTGTGGAGACCCAGTACTTC. Protein: CSAHSGSVETQYF.

The CDR3 sequence is CASSLYGTGRDNEQFF. The CDR3 coding sequence is TGTGCCAGCAGCCTGTACGGGACAGGGAGGGACAATGAGCAGTTCTTC. The chain is built from TRBV7-9 and TRBJ2-1; 9 nucleotides line up with TRBD1. V shed 5 bases and J 5 bases; nucleotides not matched to a gene: 10. The CDR3 covers 16 residues. The V gene's germline CDR1 is SEHNR and CDR2 FQNEAQ (reference sequence).

This clonotype has a single count. The genes are TRBV19 and TRBJ2-2; D ambiguous. V lost 7 bases, J lost 6 bases, and 18 bases lay in between. The CDR3 totals 15 residues. Per germline, CDR1 LNHDA and CDR2 SQIVND (reference sequence). CDR3 residues: CASTWVTGVPGELFF. Here the CDR3 DNA reads TGTGCCAGTACCTGGGTTACTGGGGTCCCCGGGGAGCTGTTTTTT.

The V gene is TRBV18, the J gene TRBJ2-1, with D possibly TRBD2 on 6 matching bases. The V gene lost 1 base and the J gene lost 7 bases, with 17 bases spanning the gap. CDR3 length equals 16 residues. Germline V CDR1 and CDR2: KGHSH, LQKENI. CDR3 sequence: CASSPRLAIGTNEQFF. The CDR3 region has the DNA TGTGCCAGCTCACCACGCCTAGCGATCGGAACGAATGAGCAGTTCTTC. The variable domain in full, with the rest retrieved from reference TRBV18 and TRBJ2-1, is NAGVMQNPRHLVRRRGQEARLRCSPMKGHSHVYWYRQLPEEGLKFMVYLQKENIIDESGMPKERFSAEFPKEGPSILRIQQVVRGDSAAYFCASSPRLAIGTNEQFFGPGTRLTVL.

This clonotype turned up a few times. This chain connects TRBV12-3 or TRBV12-4 to TRBJ2-3, with 7 bases lining up with TRBD2. This CDR3 contains 14 residues. Trimming cost V 7 bases and J 6 bases; bases outside gene matches: 10. The CDR3 region is CASTAGARVDTQYF. The CDR3 coding sequence is TGTGCCAGCACGGCGGGAGCTCGTGTCGATACGCAGTATTTT.

The V and J genes are TRBV7-2 and TRBJ1-2, with D uncertain. The V and J ends lost 1 base and 8 bases respectively, with 11 bases between them. CDR1 is SGHTA, CDR2 FQGNSA, per germline. CDR3 length equals 13 residues. CDR3 residues: CASSLVGWEGYTF. DNA for the CDR3: TGTGCCAGCAGCTTAGTAGGCTGGGAGGGCTACACCTTC.

The chain combines TRBV7-3 with TRBJ2-3, with no clear D. The CDR3 sequence is 16 residues long. CDR1 and CDR2 from the germline V gene are SGHTA and FQGTGA. V lost 1 base, J lost 0 bases, and 11 bases lay in between. The CDR3 sequence: CASSLNSLRSTDTQYF. The CDR3 DNA follows: TGTGCCAGCAGCTTAAATAGCTTACGAAGCACAGATACGCAGTATTTT.

This clonotype occurred a few times. The rearrangement uses TRBV30 and TRBJ1-2, with D hard to call. Germline V gives CDR1 GTSNPN, CDR2 SVGIG (reference sequence). The CDR3 length is 14 residues. Trimming took 3 bases from V and 0 from J, leaving 11 bases between them. CDR3 sequence (DNA): TGTGCCTGGAGGGCGTCTGGTTCTAACTATGGCTACACCTTC. Translating it yields CAWRASGSNYGYTF.

This chain links TRBV5-6 with TRBJ2-2, with no clear D. Germline lookup yields CDR1 SGHDT and CDR2 YYEEEE. The length of the CDR3 is 16 residues. V was shortened by 0 bases and J by 1 base, with 10 bases between the two germline ends. The DNA of the CDR3 is TGTGCCAGCAGCTTGGGACTTGGGGTGAACACCGGGGAGCTGTTTTTT. Its translation: CASSLGLGVNTGELFF.

The chain recombines TRBV12-3 or TRBV12-4 with TRBJ1-1; no definite D call. V shed 2 bases and J shed 4 bases, with 8 bases lying between them. CDR3 length: 13 residues. For the CDR3, the DNA is TGTGCCAGCAGTTTATGGATCGGCACTGAAGCTTTCTTT. It translates to CASSLWIGTEAFF.

The V gene is TRBV4-3, the J gene TRBJ1-3, with D possibly TRBD1 on 5 matching bases. Trimming cost V 4 bases and J 4 bases, with 14 bases left between them. This CDR3 contains 15 residues. Germline V gene sequence: CDR1 LGHNA, CDR2 YSLEER. CDR3 DNA sequence: TGCGCCAGCAGCCTTCTCGGCGGGGGAGGAAACACCATATATTTT. Residues: CASSLLGGGGNTIYF.

The DNA for the CDR3 is TGCGCCAGCAGCTCGCCCGACACAGATACGCAGTATTTT. Translated: CASSSPDTDTQYF. This chain joins TRBV5-1 and TRBJ2-3; no definite D call. Germline CDR1 SGHRS, CDR2 YFSETQ. Trimming left V 3 bases short and J 2 bases short, with 7 bases between. The CDR3 loop spans 13 amino acids.

The chain recombines TRBV18 with TRBJ1-5, with D possibly matching TRBD1 (5 bases). CDR1 is KGHSH and CDR2 is LQKENI in the germline V gene. Deletions cut 5 bases from V and 1 base from J, with 6 bases between. This CDR3 region has 13 residues. This CDR3 reads CASSEGSNQPQHF. The CDR3 DNA follows: TGTGCCAGCTCAGAGGGGAGCAATCAGCCCCAGCATTTT. Complete variable domain (other parts from reference TRBV18 and TRBJ1-5): NAGVMQNPRHLVRRRGQEARLRCSPMKGHSHVYWYRQLPEEGLKFMVYLQKENIIDESGMPKERFSAEFPKEGPSILRIQQVVRGDSAAYFCASSEGSNQPQHFGDGTRLSIL.

This clonotype was observed a handful of times. V and J are TRBV24-1 and TRBJ1-1, with 9 nucleotides matching TRBD1. V was clipped by 7 bases and J by 8 bases; unmatched bases: 7. The germline V gene encodes CDR1 KGHDR and CDR2 SFDVKD. The length of the CDR3 is 13 residues. CDR3 sequence (DNA): TGTGCCACCAGAGGACAGGGGAACGGCGAAGCTTTCTTT. Encoded protein: CATRGQGNGEAFF.

This chain links TRBV19 with TRBJ2-3; 8 nucleotides agree with TRBD2. This CDR3 has 16 residues. V dropped 3 bases and J dropped 1; count of bases not matched to a gene: 6. CDR1 is LNHDA and CDR2 is SQIVND in the germline V gene (reference sequence). The CDR3 spells CASSIGRAPGTDTQYF. In DNA, the CDR3 is TGTGCCAGTAGTATCGGGAGGGCCCCTGGCACAGATACGCAGTATTTT.